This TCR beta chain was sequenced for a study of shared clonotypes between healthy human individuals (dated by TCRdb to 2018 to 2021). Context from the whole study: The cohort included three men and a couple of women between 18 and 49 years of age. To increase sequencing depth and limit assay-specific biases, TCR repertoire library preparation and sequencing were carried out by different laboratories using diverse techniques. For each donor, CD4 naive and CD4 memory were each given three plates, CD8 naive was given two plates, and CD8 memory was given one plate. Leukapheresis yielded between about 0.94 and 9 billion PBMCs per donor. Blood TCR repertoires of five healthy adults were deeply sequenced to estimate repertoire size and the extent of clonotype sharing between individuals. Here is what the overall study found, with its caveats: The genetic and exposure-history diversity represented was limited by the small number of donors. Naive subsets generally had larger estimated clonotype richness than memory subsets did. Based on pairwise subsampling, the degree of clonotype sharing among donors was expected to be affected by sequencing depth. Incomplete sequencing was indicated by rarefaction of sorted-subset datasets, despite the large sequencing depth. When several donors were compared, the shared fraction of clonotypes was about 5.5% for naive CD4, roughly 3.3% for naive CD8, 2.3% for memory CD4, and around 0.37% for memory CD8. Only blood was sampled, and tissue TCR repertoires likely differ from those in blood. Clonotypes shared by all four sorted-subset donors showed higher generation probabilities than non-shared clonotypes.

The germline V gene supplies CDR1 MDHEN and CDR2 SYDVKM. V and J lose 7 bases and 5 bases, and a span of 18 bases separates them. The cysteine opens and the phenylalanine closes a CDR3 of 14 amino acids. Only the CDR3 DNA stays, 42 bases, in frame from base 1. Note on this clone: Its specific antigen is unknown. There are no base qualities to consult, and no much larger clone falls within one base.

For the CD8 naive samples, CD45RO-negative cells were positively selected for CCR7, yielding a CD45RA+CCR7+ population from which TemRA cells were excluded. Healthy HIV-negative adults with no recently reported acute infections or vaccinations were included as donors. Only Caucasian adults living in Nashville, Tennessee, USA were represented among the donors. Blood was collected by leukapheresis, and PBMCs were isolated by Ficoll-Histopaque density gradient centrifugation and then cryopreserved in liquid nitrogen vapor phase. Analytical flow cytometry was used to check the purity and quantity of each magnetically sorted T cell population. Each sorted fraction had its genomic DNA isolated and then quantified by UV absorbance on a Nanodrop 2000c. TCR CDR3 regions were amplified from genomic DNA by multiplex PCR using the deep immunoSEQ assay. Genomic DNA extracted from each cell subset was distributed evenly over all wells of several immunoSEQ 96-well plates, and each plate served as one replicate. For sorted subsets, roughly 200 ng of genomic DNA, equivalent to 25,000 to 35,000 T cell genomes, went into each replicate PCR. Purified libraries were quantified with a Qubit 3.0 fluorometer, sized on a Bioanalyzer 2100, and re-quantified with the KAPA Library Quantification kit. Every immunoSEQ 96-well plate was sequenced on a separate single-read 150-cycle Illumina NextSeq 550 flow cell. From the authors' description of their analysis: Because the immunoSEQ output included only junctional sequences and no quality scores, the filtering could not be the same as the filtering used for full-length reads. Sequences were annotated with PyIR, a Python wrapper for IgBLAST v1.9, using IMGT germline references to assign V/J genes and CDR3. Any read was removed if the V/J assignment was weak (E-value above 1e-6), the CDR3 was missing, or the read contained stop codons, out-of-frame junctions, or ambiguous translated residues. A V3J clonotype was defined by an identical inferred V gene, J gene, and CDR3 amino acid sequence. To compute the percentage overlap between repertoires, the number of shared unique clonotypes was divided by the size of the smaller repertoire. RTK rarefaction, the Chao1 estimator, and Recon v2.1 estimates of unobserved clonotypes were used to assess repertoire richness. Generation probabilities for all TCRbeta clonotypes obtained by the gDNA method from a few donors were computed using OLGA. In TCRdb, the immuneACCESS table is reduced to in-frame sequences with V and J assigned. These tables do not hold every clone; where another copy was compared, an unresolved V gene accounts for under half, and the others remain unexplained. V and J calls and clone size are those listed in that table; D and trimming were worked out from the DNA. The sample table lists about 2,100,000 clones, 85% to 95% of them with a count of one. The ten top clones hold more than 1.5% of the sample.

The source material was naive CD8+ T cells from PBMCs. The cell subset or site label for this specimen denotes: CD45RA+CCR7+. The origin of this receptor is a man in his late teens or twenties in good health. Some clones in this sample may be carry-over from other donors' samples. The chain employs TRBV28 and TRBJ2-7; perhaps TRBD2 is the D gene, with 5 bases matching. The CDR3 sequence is CASTPGSGGDEQYF. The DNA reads TGTGCCAGCACCCCTGGGAGCGGTGGTGACGAGCAGTACTTC.